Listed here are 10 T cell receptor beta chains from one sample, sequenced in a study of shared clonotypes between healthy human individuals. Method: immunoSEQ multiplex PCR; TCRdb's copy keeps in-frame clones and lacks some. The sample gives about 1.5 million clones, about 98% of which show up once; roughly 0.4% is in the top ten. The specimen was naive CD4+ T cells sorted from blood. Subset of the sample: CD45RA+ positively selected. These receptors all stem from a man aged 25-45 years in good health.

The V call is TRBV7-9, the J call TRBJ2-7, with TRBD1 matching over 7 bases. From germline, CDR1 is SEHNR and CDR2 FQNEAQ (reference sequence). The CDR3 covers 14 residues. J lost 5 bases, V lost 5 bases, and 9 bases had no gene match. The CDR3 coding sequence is TGTGCCAGCAGCGCTCTACCGGGACAGAACGAGCAGTACTTC. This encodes CASSALPGQNEQYF.

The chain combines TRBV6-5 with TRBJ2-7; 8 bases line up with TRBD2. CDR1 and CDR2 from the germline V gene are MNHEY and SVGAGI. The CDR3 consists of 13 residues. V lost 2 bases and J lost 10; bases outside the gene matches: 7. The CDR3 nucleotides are TGTGCCAGCAGTTACACCCGGGAGGGCCTTCAGTACTTC. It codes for CASSYTREGLQYF.

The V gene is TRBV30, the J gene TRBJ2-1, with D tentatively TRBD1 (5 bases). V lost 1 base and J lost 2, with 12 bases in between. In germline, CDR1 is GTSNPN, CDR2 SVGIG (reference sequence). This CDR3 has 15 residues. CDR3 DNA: TGTGCCTGGAGTGGAGTGACAGCAACCTACAATGAGCAGTTCTTC. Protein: CAWSGVTATYNEQFF.

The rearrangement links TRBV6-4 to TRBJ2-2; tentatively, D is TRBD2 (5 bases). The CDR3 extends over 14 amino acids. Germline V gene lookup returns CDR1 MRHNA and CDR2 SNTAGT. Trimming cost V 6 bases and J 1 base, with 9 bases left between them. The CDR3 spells CASRATRNTGELFF. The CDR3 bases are TGTGCCAGCAGAGCAACTAGGAACACCGGGGAGCTGTTTTTT.

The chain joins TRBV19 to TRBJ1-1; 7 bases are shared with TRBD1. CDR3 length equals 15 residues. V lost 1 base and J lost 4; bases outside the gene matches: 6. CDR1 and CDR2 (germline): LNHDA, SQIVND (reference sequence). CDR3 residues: CASSIVHRGGTEAFF. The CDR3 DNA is TGTGCCAGTAGTATAGTCCACAGGGGAGGCACTGAAGCTTTCTTT.

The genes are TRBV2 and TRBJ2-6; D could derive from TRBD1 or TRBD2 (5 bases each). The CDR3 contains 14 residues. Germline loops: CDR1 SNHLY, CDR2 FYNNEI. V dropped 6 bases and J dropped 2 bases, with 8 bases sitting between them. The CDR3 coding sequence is TGTGCCAGCAGGGGGGAACCTGGGGCCAACGTCCTGACTTTC. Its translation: CASRGEPGANVLTF. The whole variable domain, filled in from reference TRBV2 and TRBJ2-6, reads EPEVTQTPSHQVTQMGQEVILRCVPISNHLYFYWYRQILGQKVEFLVSFYNNEISEKSEIFDDQFSVERPDGSNFTLKIRSTKLEDSAMYFCASRGEPGANVLTFGAGSRLTVL.

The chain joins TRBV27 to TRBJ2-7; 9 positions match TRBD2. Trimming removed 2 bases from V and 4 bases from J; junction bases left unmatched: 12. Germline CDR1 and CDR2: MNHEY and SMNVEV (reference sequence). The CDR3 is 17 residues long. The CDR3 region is CASSLTPPIAGAYEQYF. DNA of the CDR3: TGTGCCAGCAGTTTAACCCCTCCAATAGCGGGAGCTTACGAGCAGTACTTC.

The CDR3: CASSQELAVYLYEQYF. The DNA for the CDR3 is TGCGCCAGCAGCCAAGAACTTGCGGTTTATTTGTACGAGCAGTACTTC. The chain carries TRBV4-1 and TRBJ2-7; no definite D call. Deletions cut 0 bases from V and 4 bases from J, with 16 bases between. The V gene's germline CDR1 is MGHRA and CDR2 YSYEKL. This CDR3 spans 16 amino acids.

CDR3 loop: CAWSVRAGAYNEQFF. CDR3 nucleotides: TGTGCCTGGAGTGTAAGGGCGGGAGCTTACAATGAGCAGTTCTTC. V and J are TRBV30 and TRBJ2-1; 7 nucleotides line up with TRBD2. Germline V lookup: CDR1 GTSNPN, CDR2 SVGIG (reference sequence). The CDR3 is made up of 15 amino acids. With 0 bases clipped from V and 4 bases from J, the junction kept 6 bases outside the gene matches. Together with reference TRBV30 and TRBJ2-1, the CDR3 gives the full variable domain: SQTIHQWPATLVQPVGSPLSLECTVEGTSNPNLYWYRQAAGRGLQLLFYSVGIGQISSEVPQNLSASRPQDRQFILSSKKLLLSDSGFYLCAWSVRAGAYNEQFFGPGTRLTVL.

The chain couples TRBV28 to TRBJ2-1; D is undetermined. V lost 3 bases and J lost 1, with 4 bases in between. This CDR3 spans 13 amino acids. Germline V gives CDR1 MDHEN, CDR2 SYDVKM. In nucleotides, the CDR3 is TGTGCCAGCAGTTTCCCGTCCTACAATGAGCAGTTCTTC. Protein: CASSFPSYNEQFF.